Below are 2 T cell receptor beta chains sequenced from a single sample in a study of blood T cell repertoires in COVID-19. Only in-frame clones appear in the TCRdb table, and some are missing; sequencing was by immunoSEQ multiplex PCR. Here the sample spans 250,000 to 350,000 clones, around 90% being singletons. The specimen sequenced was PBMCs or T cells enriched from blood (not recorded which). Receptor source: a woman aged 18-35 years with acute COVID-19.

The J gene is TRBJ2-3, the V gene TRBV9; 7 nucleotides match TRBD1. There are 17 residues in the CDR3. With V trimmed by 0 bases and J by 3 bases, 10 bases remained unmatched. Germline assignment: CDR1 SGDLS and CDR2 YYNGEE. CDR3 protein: CASSVVSGGEGTDTQYF. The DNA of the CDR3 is TGTGCCAGCAGCGTAGTTTCAGGGGGTGAGGGAACAGATACGCAGTATTTT.

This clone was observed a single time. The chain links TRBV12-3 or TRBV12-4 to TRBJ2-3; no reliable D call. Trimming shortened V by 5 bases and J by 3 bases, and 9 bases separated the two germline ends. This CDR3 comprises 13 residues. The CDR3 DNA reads TGTGCCAGCAGTCCTATTAGTACAGATACGCAGTATTTT. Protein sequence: CASSPISTDTQYF.